This TCR beta chain came from a study of CD8+ T cells in alopecia areata. General observations from the study: Sequenced scalp T cells also include alphabeta T cells resident in normal skin.

This clone has a handful of counts. The antigen is not known. The ends lost 5 bases at V and 5 bases at J; junction bases unmatched: 9. This CDR3 comprises 16 residues. CDR1 and CDR2 from the germline V gene are MNHEY and SMNVEV (reference sequence). Sequencing templates came from extracted RNA that was reverse transcribed into cDNA. Method: immunoSEQ multiplex PCR; TCRdb's copy keeps in-frame clones and lacks some. The sample yields about 97,000 clones, around 45% seen once. The clonotype comes from a human donor with alopecia areata. Sequencing input: CD4+ T cells sorted from blood. The V gene is TRBV27, the J gene TRBJ1-1, with 12 bases that match TRBD1. As DNA, the CDR3 is TGTGCCAGCAGTCGGGGACAGGGGGCGTTGAGAACTGAAGCTTTCTTT. Translated, it gives CASSRGQGALRTEAFF.